This TCR beta chain was identified in a study of OX40 agonist ivuxolimab in advanced cancers. Findings and limits, study-wide: At 0.1 to 3.0 mg/kg, clonal expansion of CD4+ and CD8+ blood T cells had occurred by week 6. Compared with others, partial responders at 0.1-3.0 mg/kg displayed clonal expansion among the lowest.

The CDR3 runs 17 residues. Trimming removed 1 base from V and 0 bases from J, with 13 bases in between. CDR1 and CDR2 from the germline V gene are SGHVS and FQNEAQ. This clone showed up just once. As yet, its antigen is unknown. Data came from immunoSEQ multiplex PCR; TCRdb stores just in-frame clones and leaves some out. The profile shows around 68,000 clones, 80% to 95% of them singletons. The chain combines TRBV7-8 with TRBJ1-3; no definite D call. This clonotype was obtained from an adult with an advanced solid tumor such as melanoma, head and neck, liver or kidney cancer. The material was CD4+ or CD8+ T cells sorted from blood, obtained in a trial of the OX40 agonist ivuxolimab. The DNA of the CDR3 is TGTGCCAGCAGCTTAGTATCGCTCAGGAACTCTGGAAACACCATATATTTT. Protein product: CASSLVSLRNSGNTIYF.